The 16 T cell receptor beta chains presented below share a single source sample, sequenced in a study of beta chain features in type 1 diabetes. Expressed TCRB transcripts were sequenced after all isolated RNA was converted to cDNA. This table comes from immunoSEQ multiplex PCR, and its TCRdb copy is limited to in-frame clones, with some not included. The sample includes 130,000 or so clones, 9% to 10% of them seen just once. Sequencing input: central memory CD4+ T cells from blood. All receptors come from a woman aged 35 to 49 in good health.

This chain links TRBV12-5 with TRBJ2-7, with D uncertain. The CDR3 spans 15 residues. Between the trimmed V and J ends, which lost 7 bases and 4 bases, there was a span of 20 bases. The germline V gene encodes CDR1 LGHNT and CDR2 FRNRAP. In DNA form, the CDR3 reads TGTGCTAGTGCCCCGGGTTCGGCTGGCATGTACGAGCAGTACTTC. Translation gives CASAPGSAGMYEQYF.

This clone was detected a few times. CDR3 DNA: TGTGCCAGCAGCTTAGGACAGCCCGAGACCCAGTACTTC. This gives the protein CASSLGQPETQYF. The chain joins TRBV7-8 to TRBJ2-5; D is possibly TRBD1 (5 bases). The CDR3 covers 13 residues. The germline V and J ends were trimmed by 1 base and 5 bases, with 8 bases remaining between them. CDR1 is SGHVS, CDR2 FQNEAQ, per germline.

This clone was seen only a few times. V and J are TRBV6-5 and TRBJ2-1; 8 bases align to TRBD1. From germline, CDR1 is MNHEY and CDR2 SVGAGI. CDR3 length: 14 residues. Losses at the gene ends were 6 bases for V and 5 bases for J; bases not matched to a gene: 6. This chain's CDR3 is CASRTGQGDNEQFF. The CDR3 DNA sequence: TGTGCCAGCAGGACCGGACAGGGAGACAATGAGCAGTTCTTC.

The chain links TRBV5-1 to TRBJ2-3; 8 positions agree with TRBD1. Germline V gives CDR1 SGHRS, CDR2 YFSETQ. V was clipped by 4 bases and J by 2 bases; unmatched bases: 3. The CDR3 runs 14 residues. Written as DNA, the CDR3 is TGCGCCAGCAGCCCGACAGGGGACACAGATACGCAGTATTTT. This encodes CASSPTGDTDTQYF. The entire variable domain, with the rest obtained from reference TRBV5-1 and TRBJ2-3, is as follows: KAGVTQTPRYLIKTRGQQVTLSCSPISGHRSVSWYQQTPGQGLQFLFEYFSETQRNKGNFPGRFSGRQFSNSRSEMNVSTLELGDSALYLCASSPTGDTDTQYFGPGTRLTVL.

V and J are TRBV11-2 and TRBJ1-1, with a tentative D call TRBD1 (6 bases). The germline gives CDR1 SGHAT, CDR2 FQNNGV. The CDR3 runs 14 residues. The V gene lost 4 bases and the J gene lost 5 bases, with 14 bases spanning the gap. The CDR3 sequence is CASSSQGQGTEAFF. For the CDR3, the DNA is TGTGCCAGCAGCTCCCAGGGTCAGGGGACTGAAGCTTTCTTT.

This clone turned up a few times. CDR3 in amino acids: CASSEGQGGHEQYF. The DNA for the CDR3 is TGCGCCAGCAGTGAAGGACAGGGAGGCCACGAGCAGTACTTC. This chain connects TRBV10-1 to TRBJ2-7, with 8 bases fitting TRBD1. CDR3 length: 14 residues. Germline values: CDR1 WNHNN, CDR2 SYGVQD (reference sequence). V lost 3 bases to trimming and J lost 5 bases; unmatched junction nucleotides: 6.

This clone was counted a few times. The CDR3 nucleotides are TGTGCCAGCAGTGAAGGCGCAGGGCAATCGGTTCAGGAAAAACTGTTTTTT. Translated, it gives CASSEGAGQSVQEKLFF. The chain carries TRBV6-1 and TRBJ1-4; a possible D gene is TRBD1 (5 bases). The germline V gene has CDR1 MNHNS and CDR2 SASEGT. With 1 base removed from V and 8 bases from J, the gap between germline ends came to 20 bases. The CDR3 runs 17 residues.

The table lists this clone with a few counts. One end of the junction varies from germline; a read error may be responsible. In DNA form, the CDR3 reads TGTGCTAGCACCGCTTGTAAGGAGTGCGAGCAGTACTTC. It yields the protein CASTACKECEQYF. V is TRBV7-7 and J is TRBJ2-7, with no clear D. Germline CDR1 and CDR2: SSHAT and FNYEAQ (reference sequence). The CDR3 consists of 13 residues.

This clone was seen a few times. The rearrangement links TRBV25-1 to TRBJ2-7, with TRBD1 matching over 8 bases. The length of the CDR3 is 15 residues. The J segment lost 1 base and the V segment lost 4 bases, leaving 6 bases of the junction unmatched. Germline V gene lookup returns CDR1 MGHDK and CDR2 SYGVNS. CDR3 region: CASSGTGTGSYEQYF. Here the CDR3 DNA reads TGTGCCAGCAGTGGCACCGGGACAGGTTCCTACGAGCAGTACTTC.

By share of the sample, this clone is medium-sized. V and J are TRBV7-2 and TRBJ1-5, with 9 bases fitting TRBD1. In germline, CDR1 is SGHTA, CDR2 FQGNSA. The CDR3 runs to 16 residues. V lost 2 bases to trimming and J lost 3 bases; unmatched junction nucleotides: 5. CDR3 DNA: TGTGCCAGCAGCTTATCCGGGACAGGGTTCAATCAGCCCCAGCATTTT. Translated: CASSLSGTGFNQPQHF.

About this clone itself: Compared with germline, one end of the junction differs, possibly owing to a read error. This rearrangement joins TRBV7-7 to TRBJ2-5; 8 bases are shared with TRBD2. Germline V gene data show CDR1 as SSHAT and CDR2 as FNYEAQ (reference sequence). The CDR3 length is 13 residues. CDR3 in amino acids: CASSSGGRETQYF. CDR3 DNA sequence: TGTGCTAGCAGCTCGGGGGGGAGGGAGACCCAGTACTTC.

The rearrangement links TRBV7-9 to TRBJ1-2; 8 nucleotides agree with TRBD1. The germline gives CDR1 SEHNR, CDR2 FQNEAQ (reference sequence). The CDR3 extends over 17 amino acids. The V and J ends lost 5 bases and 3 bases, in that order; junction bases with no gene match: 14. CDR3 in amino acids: CASSNPVTGASHYGYTF. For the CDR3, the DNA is TGTGCCAGCAGCAACCCCGTGACAGGGGCCTCTCACTATGGCTACACCTTC.

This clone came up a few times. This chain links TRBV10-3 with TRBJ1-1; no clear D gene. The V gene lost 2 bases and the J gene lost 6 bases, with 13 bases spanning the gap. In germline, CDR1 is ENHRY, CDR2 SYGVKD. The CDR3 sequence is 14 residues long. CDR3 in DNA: TGTGCCATCAGTGAGCCGACGCGGCACTCTGAAGCTTTCTTT. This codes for CAISEPTRHSEAFF.

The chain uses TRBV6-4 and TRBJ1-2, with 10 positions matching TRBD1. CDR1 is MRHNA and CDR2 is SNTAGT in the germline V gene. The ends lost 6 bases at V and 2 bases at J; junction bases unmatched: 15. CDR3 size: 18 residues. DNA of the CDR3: TGTGCCAGCAGCAAAGATCGCAGGCCGGGACAGGGGAACTATGGCTACACCTTC. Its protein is CASSKDRRPGQGNYGYTF.

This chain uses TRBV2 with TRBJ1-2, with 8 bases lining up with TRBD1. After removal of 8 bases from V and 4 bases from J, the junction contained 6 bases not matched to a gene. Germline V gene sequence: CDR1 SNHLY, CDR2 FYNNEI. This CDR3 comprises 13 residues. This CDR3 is CASEDRASYGYTF. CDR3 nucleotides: TGTGCCAGCGAGGACAGGGCTAGCTATGGCTACACCTTC.

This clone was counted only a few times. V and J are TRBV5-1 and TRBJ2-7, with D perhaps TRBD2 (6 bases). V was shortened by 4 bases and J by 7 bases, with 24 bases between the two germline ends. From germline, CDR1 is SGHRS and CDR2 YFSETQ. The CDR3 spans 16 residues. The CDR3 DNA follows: TGCGCCAGCAGCCCGGGACTCGACCCTAGAGTGGGAGAGCAGTACTTC. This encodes CASSPGLDPRVGEQYF.